One and the same sample provided the 16 T cell receptor beta chains below, sequenced in a study of blood T cell repertoires in COVID-19. Method: immunoSEQ multiplex PCR; TCRdb's copy keeps in-frame clones and lacks some. Among some 110,000 clones, approximately 82% were seen once, and the ten largest hold less than 8%. Input material: peripheral blood. The receptors originated from a man between 65 and 79 years old with active or convalescent COVID-19.

The V and J genes are TRBV7-2 and TRBJ2-1; a possible D gene is TRBD2 (6 bases). V dropped 3 bases and J dropped 7 bases, with 13 bases sitting between them. CDR3 size: 14 residues. The germline gives CDR1 SGHTA, CDR2 FQGNSA. The CDR3 spells CASSFRLGPNEQFF. The CDR3 DNA is TGTGCCAGCAGCTTTCGACTAGGGCCGAATGAGCAGTTCTTC.

The V and J genes are TRBV5-1 and TRBJ2-7; D gene ambiguous. The CDR3 contains 15 residues. V was cut by 6 bases and J by 0 bases, with 16 bases left in between. CDR1 and CDR2 from the germline V gene are SGHRS and YFSETQ. The CDR3 sequence: CASTPVPDNSYEQYF. The CDR3 bases are TGCGCCAGCACCCCGGTCCCCGACAACTCCTACGAGCAGTACTTC.

The chain combines TRBV29-1 with TRBJ1-2; TRBD1 aligns across 9 bases. Germline lookup yields CDR1 SQVTM and CDR2 ANQGSEA. This CDR3 has 15 residues. J lost 0 bases, V lost 7 bases, and 9 bases had no gene match. The CDR3 loop reads CSAGDRQGANYGYTF. The CDR3 nucleotides read TGCAGCGCTGGGGATCGACAGGGGGCTAACTATGGCTACACCTTC.

Details on this clone: The sample has other DNA sequences that encode this CDR3 too. V is TRBV18 and J is TRBJ2-7, with a tentative D call TRBD2 (5 bases). V lost 11 bases, J lost 2 bases, and 22 bases lay in between. The CDR3 is 15 amino acids. The germline V gene encodes CDR1 KGHSH and CDR2 LQKENI. CDR3 sequence reads: CASSSSRTGTYEQYF. The CDR3 DNA reads TGTGCCTCATCCTCGAGCAGGACGGGGACCTACGAGCAGTACTTC. Looking up the rest from reference TRBV18 and TRBJ2-7 gives the full variable domain: NAGVMQNPRHLVRRRGQEARLRCSPMKGHSHVYWYRQLPEEGLKFMVYLQKENIIDESGMPKERFSAEFPKEGPSILRIQQVVRGDSAAYFCASSSSRTGTYEQYFGPGTRLTVT.

V is TRBV6-5 and J is TRBJ2-3, with D uncertain. Per the germline V gene, CDR1 is MNHEY and CDR2 is SVGAGI. V was shortened by 4 bases and J by 4 bases, with 3 bases between the two germline ends. The CDR3 has 11 amino acids. DNA for the CDR3: TGTGCCAGCAGTTTCTCAGATACGCAGTATTTT. Protein sequence: CASSFSDTQYF.

In this sample, this clone turned up once. This chain joins TRBV6-2 or TRBV6-3 and TRBJ2-1; 7 bases match TRBD2. Germline CDR1 MNHEY, CDR2 SVGEGT. The CDR3 is made up of 18 amino acids. V was pared by 0 bases and J by 7 bases, with 15 bases of the junction left unmatched. The CDR3 loop reads CASSYSTLWASGRNEQFF. DNA of the CDR3: TGTGCCAGCAGTTACTCGACCCTTTGGGCTAGCGGCCGTAATGAGCAGTTCTTC.

This clone was recorded a few times. This chain joins TRBV5-6 and TRBJ2-7, with D uncertain. Germline CDR1 SGHDT, CDR2 YYEEEE. This CDR3 spans 14 amino acids. Trimming stripped 2 bases from V and 5 bases from J, with 14 bases between. The CDR3 DNA reads TGTGCCAGCAGCTTTAGCCAGTTGAGGAACGAGCAGTACTTC. It encodes CASSFSQLRNEQYF.

This clone was counted a few times. V and J are TRBV25-1 and TRBJ1-5; 7 nucleotides align to TRBD1. Unmatched junction bases numbered 15, after V lost 4 bases and J lost 6 bases. Germline V lookup: CDR1 MGHDK, CDR2 SYGVNS. CDR3 length equals 17 residues. The CDR3 spells CASSGDTRTGRGQPQHF. Written as DNA, the CDR3 is TGTGCCAGCAGTGGTGATACCCGGACAGGTCGCGGTCAGCCCCAGCATTTT.

The chain links TRBV18 to TRBJ1-4, with a possible D match to TRBD1 (6 bases). CDR1 is KGHSH and CDR2 is LQKENI in the germline V gene. V was clipped by 1 base and J by 4 bases, with 22 bases between them. The CDR3 is 19 amino acids. This CDR3 is CASSPRAWILDSNNEKLFF. DNA for the CDR3: TGTGCCAGCTCACCACGTGCATGGATTTTGGACAGTAATAATGAAAAACTGTTTTTT.

This clone has more than one count but fewer than ten. The chain is built from TRBV7-9 and TRBJ2-2, with 8 bases lining up with TRBD1. The V segment lost 6 bases and the J segment 6 bases; nucleotides outside the gene matches: 9. The CDR3 runs 15 residues. Germline values: CDR1 SEHNR, CDR2 FQNEAQ (reference sequence). DNA of the CDR3: TGTGCCAGCAGGGAGACAGGGGTCGGGTCCGGGGAGCTGTTTTTT. This gives the protein CASRETGVGSGELFF.

The chain joins TRBV6-5 to TRBJ2-7; tentative D call: TRBD2 (5 bases). V was shortened by 7 bases and J by 4 bases, with 17 bases between the two germline ends. The CDR3 contains 14 residues. Germline values: CDR1 MNHEY, CDR2 SVGAGI. This CDR3 is CASNPPSLRYEQYF. The DNA for the CDR3 is TGTGCCAGCAACCCGCCTAGCCTGAGGTACGAGCAGTACTTC.

Notes on this clone: Other DNA sequences within the sample encode an identical CDR3. The chain has TRBV7-2 and TRBJ2-1, with 12 bases fitting TRBD2. This CDR3 is built from 18 residues. Germline trimming cut 3 bases from V and 1 base from J; bases unmatched to any gene: 7. From germline, CDR1 is SGHTA and CDR2 FQGNSA. The CDR3 bases are TGTGCCAGCAGCTTGGCTGCTAGCGGGGGGGGTTCCTACAATGAGCAGTTCTTC. Its translation: CASSLAASGGGSYNEQFF.

The chain links TRBV5-4 to TRBJ2-6; D is unresolved. Germline V gene data show CDR1 as SGHNT and CDR2 as YYREEE (reference sequence). Trimming removed 2 bases from V and 3 bases from J, with 6 bases in between. This CDR3 comprises 14 residues. The DNA for the CDR3 is TGTGCCAGCAGCTTCTCTAGTGGGGCCAACGTCCTGACTTTC. This translates into CASSFSSGANVLTF.

The gene calls are TRBV7-9 and TRBJ2-6, with a possible D match to TRBD1 (5 bases). Trimming stripped 5 bases from V and 4 bases from J, with 15 bases between. The V gene's germline CDR1 is SEHNR and CDR2 FQNEAQ (reference sequence). The CDR3 spans 16 residues. The CDR3 DNA reads TGTGCCAGCAGCCCATCAGGGTCAGGCGGGGCCAACGTCCTGACTTTC. Translating it yields CASSPSGSGGANVLTF.

The chain links TRBV15 to TRBJ2-1, with TRBD2 identical over 9 bases. The trim removed 5 bases at V and 0 bases at J, leaving 5 bases unmatched. CDR3 size: 16 residues. Germline V gene sequence: CDR1 LNHNV, CDR2 YYDKDF (reference sequence). The CDR3 region has the DNA TGTGCCACCAGCGCTAGCGGGATCAACTCCTACAATGAGCAGTTCTTC. Translated, it gives CATSASGINSYNEQFF. Variable domain in full (rest from reference TRBV15 and TRBJ2-1): DAMVIQNPRYQVTQFGKPVTLSCSQTLNHNVMYWYQQKSSQAPKLLFHYYDKDFNNEADTPDNFQSRRPNTSFCFLDIRSPGLGDTAMYLCATSASGINSYNEQFFGPGTRLTVL.

The rearrangement links TRBV5-1 to TRBJ2-7; D might be TRBD1 (5 bases). CDR3 size: 15 residues. CDR1 and CDR2 (germline): SGHRS, YFSETQ. Trimming removed 0 bases at V and 6 bases at J, with 16 bases between. Written as DNA, the CDR3 is TGCGCCAGCAGCTTGGGTGGGGCGCAGGAAAGCGAGCAGTACTTC. Translating gives CASSLGGAQESEQYF.